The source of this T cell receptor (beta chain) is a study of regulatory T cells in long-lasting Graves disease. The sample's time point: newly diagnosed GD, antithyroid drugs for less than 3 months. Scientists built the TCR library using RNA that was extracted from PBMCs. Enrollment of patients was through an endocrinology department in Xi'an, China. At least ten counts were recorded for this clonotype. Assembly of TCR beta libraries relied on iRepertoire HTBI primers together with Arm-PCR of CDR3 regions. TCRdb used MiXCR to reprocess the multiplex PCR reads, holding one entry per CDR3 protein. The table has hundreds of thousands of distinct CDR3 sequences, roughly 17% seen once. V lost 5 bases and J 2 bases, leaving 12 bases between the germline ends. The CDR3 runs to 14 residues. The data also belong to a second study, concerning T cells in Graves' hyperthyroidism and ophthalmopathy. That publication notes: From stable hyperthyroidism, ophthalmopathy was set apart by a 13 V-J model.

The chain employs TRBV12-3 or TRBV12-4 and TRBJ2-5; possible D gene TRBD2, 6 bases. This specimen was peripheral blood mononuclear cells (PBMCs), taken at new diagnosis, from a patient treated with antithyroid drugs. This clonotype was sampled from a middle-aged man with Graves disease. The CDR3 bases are TGTGCCAGCAGTCATCGACTAGGACAAGAGACCCAGTACTTC. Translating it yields CASSHRLGQETQYF.